Below are 29 T cell receptor beta chains sequenced from a single sample in a study of OX40 agonist ivuxolimab in advanced cancers. The protocol was immunoSEQ multiplex PCR, while the TCRdb copy is restricted to in-frame clones and leaves out a portion. The sample holds tens of thousands of clones, less than 90% seen once. Source: CD4+ or CD8+ T cells sorted from blood, taken in a trial of the OX40 agonist ivuxolimab. These receptor sequences come from an adult with an advanced solid tumor such as melanoma, head and neck, liver or kidney cancer.

This chain uses TRBV5-4 with TRBJ2-3; D tentatively reads TRBD1 or TRBD2 (6 bases each). The CDR3 runs to 14 residues. Germline values: CDR1 SGHNT, CDR2 YYREEE (reference sequence). V lost 1 base to trimming and J lost 6 bases, with 12 bases between them. DNA of the CDR3: TGTGCCAGCAGCTTGTGGGGGGCCTGGGATACGCAGTATTTT. Translation: CASSLWGAWDTQYF.

The chain employs TRBV10-2 and TRBJ1-5; D uncertain. Germline assignment: CDR1 WSHSY and CDR2 SAAADI. The V end lost 3 bases, the J end lost 1 base, and 7 bases lay between the germline ends. The CDR3 runs 14 residues. The CDR3 region is CASSDLGSNQPQHF. The CDR3 nucleotides read TGCGCCAGCAGTGATTTGGGAAGCAATCAGCCCCAGCATTTT.

This clone was found many times. The CDR3 sequence: CASKLSPTGELFF. DNA of the CDR3: TGCGCCAGTAAACTCAGTCCCACCGGGGAGCTGTTTTTT. This chain joins TRBV5-1 and TRBJ2-2; no reliable D call. Germline V gives CDR1 SGHRS, CDR2 YFSETQ. Between the trimmed V and J ends, which lost 8 bases and 4 bases, there was a span of 12 bases. The CDR3 has 13 amino acids. Variable domain in full (rest from reference TRBV5-1 and TRBJ2-2): KAGVTQTPRYLIKTRGQQVTLSCSPISGHRSVSWYQQTPGQGLQFLFEYFSETQRNKGNFPGRFSGRQFSNSRSEMNVSTLELGDSALYLCASKLSPTGELFFGEGSRLTVL.

This chain uses TRBV7-9 with TRBJ1-1, with a possible D match to TRBD1 (5 bases). Looked up from germline, CDR1 is SEHNR and CDR2 is FQNEAQ (reference sequence). The CDR3 covers 13 residues. V lost 6 bases to trimming and J lost 6 bases, with 14 bases between them. The DNA for the CDR3 is TGTGCCAGCAGTCGAGGTGGGGGGTCTGAAGCTTTCTTT. Protein: CASSRGGGSEAFF.

The genes are TRBV30 and TRBJ1-1; weak D call: TRBD1 (5 bases). Germline CDR1 GTSNPN, CDR2 SVGIG (reference sequence). V lost 2 bases to trimming and J lost 8 bases, with 9 bases between them. The CDR3 is 11 amino acids. DNA for the CDR3: TGTGCCTGGAGTCCGGGGCGAGAAGCTTTCTTT. Protein sequence: CAWSPGREAFF.

The genes are TRBV7-8 and TRBJ1-2, with a tentative D call TRBD1 (5 bases). V lost 7 bases to trimming and J lost 4 bases, with 19 bases between them. The germline CDR1 and CDR2 sequences are SGHVS and FQNEAQ. CDR3 size: 15 residues. CDR3 residues: CASTQEEGLSYGYTF. The DNA for the CDR3 is TGTGCCAGCACCCAAGAGGAGGGGTTGAGCTATGGCTACACCTTC.

This clone was observed once. This chain links TRBV27 with TRBJ2-1, with a tentative D call TRBD2 (6 bases). Germline V lookup: CDR1 MNHEY, CDR2 SMNVEV (reference sequence). The germline V and J ends were trimmed by 3 bases and 1 base, with 10 bases remaining between them. The CDR3 is made up of 15 amino acids. The CDR3 coding sequence is TGTGCCAGCAGTTTTGCGGGGTCTTCCTACAATGAGCAGTTCTTC. Protein product: CASSFAGSSYNEQFF.

The chain uses TRBV7-3 and TRBJ2-1, with TRBD1 identical over 7 bases. The trim removed 2 bases at V and 3 bases at J, leaving 4 bases unmatched. The CDR3 contains 15 residues. Germline V gene lookup returns CDR1 SGHTA and CDR2 FQGTGA. The CDR3 protein is CASSLGQVNYNEQFF. In DNA, the CDR3 is TGTGCCAGCAGCTTAGGACAGGTCAACTACAATGAGCAGTTCTTC.

The chain combines TRBV6-5 with TRBJ1-2; D might be TRBD1 (6 bases). This CDR3 contains 15 residues. The germline V and J ends were trimmed by 3 bases and 5 bases, with 16 bases remaining between them. The V gene's germline CDR1 is MNHEY and CDR2 SVGAGI. The CDR3 is CASSYGTGPKYGYTF. In DNA, the CDR3 is TGTGCCAGCAGTTATGGAACAGGGCCGAAATATGGCTACACCTTC.

To note about this clone: This could be a read error, since a much larger clone is one nucleotide away. This rearrangement joins TRBV9 to TRBJ2-7, with 11 bases that match TRBD1. Germline V gene data show CDR1 as SGDLS and CDR2 as YYNGEE. V was pared by 0 bases and J by 4 bases, with 12 bases of the junction left unmatched. This CDR3 is 18 amino acids long. The CDR3 DNA follows: TGTGCCAGCAGCGTAGAGGGGGACCGCGGGACAGGGGGGTACGAGCAGTACTTC. Translation: CASSVEGDRGTGGYEQYF.

V gene TRBV7-9 combines with J gene TRBJ1-3, with 8 bases that match TRBD1. Trimming took 4 bases from V and 8 from J; bases not matched to a gene: 4. Germline assignment: CDR1 SEHNR and CDR2 FQNEAQ (reference sequence). CDR3 length: 13 amino acids. CDR3 nucleotide sequence: TGTGCCAGCAGCTCGGGACAGGAAGACACCATATATTTT. Protein sequence: CASSSGQEDTIYF.

The V gene is TRBV6-5, the J gene TRBJ1-3; unclear D gene. The ends were cut back, 6 bases at V and 0 bases at J, with 6 bases in the middle. Germline-derived CDR1 and CDR2 are MNHEY and SVGAGI. CDR3 size: 13 residues. The DNA for the CDR3 is TGTGCCAGCAGCCCCCACTCTGGAAACACCATATATTTT. This codes for CASSPHSGNTIYF.

This chain uses TRBV27 with TRBJ1-2; no clear D. V lost 3 bases to trimming and J lost 4 bases, with 12 bases between them. This CDR3 region has 14 residues. Germline CDR1 is MNHEY and CDR2 is SMNVEV (reference sequence). Here the CDR3 reads CASSLRMFSYGYTF. CDR3 nucleotides: TGTGCCAGCAGTTTGAGGATGTTTAGCTATGGCTACACCTTC.

The sample holds one count of this clone. This chain links TRBV28 with TRBJ2-7; perhaps TRBD1 as D (5 bases). Trimming pared 11 bases from V and 4 bases from J, leaving 21 bases between. The CDR3 loop spans 14 amino acids. Germline V gene sequence: CDR1 MDHEN, CDR2 SYDVKM. CDR3 residues: CASAPDRLFYEQYF. The CDR3 region has the DNA TGTGCCTCGGCGCCCGACAGACTTTTTTACGAGCAGTACTTC.

V usage is TRBV9 and J usage is TRBJ2-7, with TRBD2 matching over 8 bases. With V trimmed by 3 bases and J by 2 bases, 7 bases remained unmatched. The germline CDR1 and CDR2 sequences are SGDLS and YYNGEE. The CDR3 sequence is 15 residues long. DNA of the CDR3: TGTGCCAGCAGCGCGACTAGCGAAACTACCTACGAGCAGTACTTC. It codes for CASSATSETTYEQYF.

The genes are TRBV21-1 and TRBJ1-6. TRBV21-1 is labeled a pseudogene. This CDR3 is 18 amino acids long. Here the CDR3 reads CASSKGLIRGAGNSPLHF. In nucleotides, the CDR3 is TGTGCCAGCAGCAAAGGACTAATAAGGGGGGCTGGTAATTCACCCCTCCACTTT.

The chain is built from TRBV30 and TRBJ2-7; D ambiguous. V was cut by 3 bases and J by 0 bases, with 6 bases left in between. Germline-derived CDR1 and CDR2 are GTSNPN and SVGIG (reference sequence). The CDR3 length is 12 residues. CDR3 nucleotide sequence: TGTGCCTGGAGGGGCGACTCCTACGAGCAGTACTTC. Protein: CAWRGDSYEQYF.

This chain connects TRBV6-9 to TRBJ2-3; 7 nucleotides align to TRBD1. The V segment lost 4 bases and the J segment 9 bases; nucleotides outside the gene matches: 13. Per germline, CDR1 MNHGY and CDR2 SVAAGI. The CDR3 runs to 15 residues. CDR3 coding DNA: TGTGCCAGCAGTTCCACAGGGGAAGATATTCCCACGCAGTATTTT. Translated: CASSSTGEDIPTQYF.

The genes are TRBV10-3 and TRBJ2-3, with 8 nucleotides matching TRBD2. The CDR3 sequence is 17 residues long. Germline-derived CDR1 and CDR2 are ENHRY and SYGVKD. V gave up 2 bases and J gave up 4 bases; unmatched junction bases: 11. As DNA, the CDR3 is TGTGCCATCAGTGAGCCCCCGGGGGGGGCGGGCGCAGATACGCAGTATTTT. This codes for CAISEPPGGAGADTQYF.

The genes are TRBV12-5 and TRBJ1-1; D not certain. There are 13 residues in the CDR3. Germline lookup yields CDR1 LGHNT and CDR2 FRNRAP. Trimming left V 2 bases short and J 1 base short, with 5 bases between. CDR3 DNA: TGTGCTAGTGGTTTGTCCGAGAACACTGAAGCTTTCTTT. Translation gives CASGLSENTEAFF. Complete variable domain (other parts from reference TRBV12-5 and TRBJ1-1): DARVTQTPRHKVTEMGQEVTMRCQPILGHNTVFWYRQTMMQGLELLAYFRNRAPLDDSGMPKDRFSAEMPDATLATLKIQPSEPRDSAVYFCASGLSENTEAFFGQGTRLTVV.

For the CDR3, the DNA is TGCGCCAGCAGCCAGCTCGAAGGAGATACGCAGTATTTT. As protein: CASSQLEGDTQYF. This chain connects TRBV4-1 to TRBJ2-3, with no clear D. Germline CDR1 is MGHRA and CDR2 is YSYEKL. Trimming removed 3 bases from V and 5 bases from J, with 9 bases in between. This CDR3 has 13 amino acids.

V usage is TRBV6-5 and J usage is TRBJ2-7, with 9 bases lining up with TRBD2. V shed 3 bases, J shed 3 bases, and the junction held 3 bases outside the gene matches. Per the germline V gene, CDR1 is MNHEY and CDR2 is SVGAGI. CDR3 length equals 14 residues. CDR3 residues: CASSYSGGGYEQYF. The DNA for the CDR3 is TGTGCCAGCAGTTATAGCGGGGGAGGCTACGAGCAGTACTTC.

V gene TRBV5-5 combines with J gene TRBJ2-7; D call uncertain. V dropped 2 bases and J dropped 0 bases, with 9 bases sitting between them. There are 14 residues in the CDR3. Germline assignment: CDR1 SGHKS and CDR2 YYEKEE (reference sequence). This CDR3 reads CASSLASNSYEQYF. The CDR3 DNA reads as TGTGCCAGCAGCTTAGCAAGCAACTCCTACGAGCAGTACTTC.

A few counts support this clone. The J gene is TRBJ2-2, the V gene TRBV9, with D unclear. Germline V gene sequence: CDR1 SGDLS, CDR2 YYNGEE. This CDR3 spans 12 amino acids. V shed 0 bases and J shed 7 bases, with 4 bases lying between them. DNA for the CDR3: TGTGCCAGCAGCGTAGGAGGCGGGGAGCTGTTTTTT. Its translation is CASSVGGGELFF.

The genes are TRBV28 and TRBJ2-7, with 10 bases aligning to TRBD1. Trimming removed 5 bases from V and 5 bases from J; junction bases left unmatched: 9. This CDR3 contains 15 residues. CDR1 MDHEN and CDR2 SYDVKM come from the germline V gene. The CDR3 loop reads CASSPIGTGANEQYF. The CDR3 DNA reads as TGTGCCAGCAGTCCTATTGGGACAGGGGCGAACGAGCAGTACTTC.

V is TRBV30 and J is TRBJ2-2; 9 bases are a match to TRBD2. This CDR3 has 15 amino acids. From germline, CDR1 is GTSNPN and CDR2 SVGIG (reference sequence). The V and J ends lost 0 bases and 3 bases, in that order; junction bases with no gene match: 2. The CDR3 here is CAWSVGGRDTGELFF. Written as DNA, the CDR3 is TGTGCCTGGAGTGTAGGCGGGAGGGACACCGGGGAGCTGTTTTTT. Filled out from reference TRBV30 and TRBJ2-2, the complete variable domain reads SQTIHQWPATLVQPVGSPLSLECTVEGTSNPNLYWYRQAAGRGLQLLFYSVGIGQISSEVPQNLSASRPQDRQFILSSKKLLLSDSGFYLCAWSVGGRDTGELFFGEGSRLTVL.

The chain uses TRBV5-6 and TRBJ2-1; a possible D gene is TRBD2 (6 bases). The germline V and J ends were trimmed by 6 bases and 2 bases, with 12 bases remaining between them. This CDR3 has 14 amino acids. From germline, CDR1 is SGHDT and CDR2 YYEEEE. Here the CDR3 DNA reads TGTGCCAGCATCGAGGGACTGACCTACAATGAGCAGTTCTTC. Translated: CASIEGLTYNEQFF.

The rearrangement links TRBV27 to TRBJ2-7; a weak D match, TRBD1 (7 bases). The length of the CDR3 is 14 residues. Trimming stripped 5 bases from V and 3 bases from J, with 14 bases between. Germline assignment: CDR1 MNHEY and CDR2 SMNVEV (reference sequence). DNA of the CDR3: TGTGCCAGCAGTCCCCGACAGGGAGGCTACGAGCAGTACTTC. It translates to CASSPRQGGYEQYF.

As DNA, the CDR3 is TGTGCCAGCAGTTTACGGGACAGGGGAACGGAAAAACTGTTTTTT. Translating gives CASSLRDRGTEKLFF. The chain carries TRBV28 and TRBJ1-4; TRBD1 agrees at 10 bases. The V and J ends lost 2 bases and 8 bases, in that order; junction bases with no gene match: 5. The CDR3 contains 15 residues. Germline CDR1 and CDR2: MDHEN and SYDVKM.